The present T cell receptor (beta chain) was sequenced within a study of cytomegalovirus exposure and HLA in healthy donors (dated by TCRdb to between 2016 and 2019). With respect to the entire study: An earlier analysis of 587 of the donors reported approximately 300 Gb of sequence data and about 120 million unique TCR beta sequences obtained from about 170 million T cells. Every repertoire in the discovery cohort had been generated on one and the same sequencing platform. Both class I and class II loci were covered by HLA typing, at four-digit resolution. A later analysis re-examined previously published TCR beta repertoires from just over 650 donors and added high-resolution HLA genotyping to investigate patterns of TCR occurrence. Among some 400 genotyped donors of the cohort, an average of around 250,000 unique TCR beta nucleotide sequences was sequenced per donor, of which roughly 18% were non-productive. The genetic ancestry cluster associated with self-reported Caucasian donors included over 65% of the roughly 400 genotyped donors. Four or five DR-DQ haplotypes were handled as single units for association and clustering, since linkage in the cohort was strong. A separate validation cohort of over a hundred different subjects was used in addition to the approximately 610-subject first cohort. To decide whether each TCR beta V gene segment behaved as functional or pseudogenic, an earlier analysis of fewer than 750 of the donors relied on high-throughput TCR beta sequencing. Typing coverage varied by locus: about 629-630 donors for A, B, C, DRB1 and DQB1; around 560 for DQA1; about 590 for DPA1; fewer than 480 for DPB1. In a later genetic analysis, genome-wide SNP genotypes for about three fifths of the roughly 670 donors were used, and that subset was treated as a discovery cohort. To predict cytomegalovirus infection status, the study brought together high-throughput TCR immunosequencing, statistical association of individual TCRs with disease status, and machine learning. Donor age, sex, ethnicity and CMV serostatus were compiled alongside the repertoire data. The study aimed to test whether signatures of past pathogen exposure could be identified by cataloging public T cell receptors. The T cell repertoires of 666 subjects were profiled by immunosequencing and related to cytomegalovirus serostatus. About 310 gigabases of sequencing data and some 85 million unique TCR sequences were included in an early release covering around 600 HLA-typed donors. The later analysis used no new phenotypic data to find candidate immune exposures, relying instead on TCR beta sequences and their occurrence across donors. Beyond this particular receptor, the publication reports: Roughly uniform sequencing depth across donors was assumed in presence/absence analyses, although this assumption may not hold. In a later analysis, most CMV-associated TCR beta chains were found to appear HLA-restricted, with HLA associations seemingly driven largely by CMV exposure. In this cohort, only TCR beta chains were sequenced, and detectable features were limited by the absence of alpha or paired-chain data. Compared with equally common non-associated chains, HLA-associated TCR beta chains in a later analysis were more clonally expanded and had lower generation probabilities. The 87-base-pair reads could not distinguish some IMGT-functional V segments, including TRBV6-2 and TRBV6-3, so those segments were excluded. In vitro tests confirmed that three of the cytomegalovirus-associated TCR beta chains recognize cytomegalovirus antigens. Correlated functional status among segregating V segments might reflect linkage disequilibrium, but an unknown experimental factor could not be ruled out. Because some donors lacked HLA typing at each locus, the association tests relied only on the typed subset. According to a later analysis, parvovirus B19, influenza, CMV and Epstein-Barr virus appeared linked to several top co-occurrence clusters. For the cohort, immune exposure information was limited to CMV serostatus. According to the authors, the approach could potentially be generalized to other disease states and immunological phenotypes. Because counts were too low, about 18 rarely observed V segments, including chromosome 9 orphons, were left out of the earlier analysis of 587 of the donors. When HLA alleles, especially DR and DQ, strongly co-occurred, TCR associations were difficult to assign to individual alleles. V-gene and J-gene trimming of TCR beta chains was associated with a missense DCLRE1C variant in a later genetic analysis, and the association was replicated in an independent cohort. Cytomegalovirus status was reported to be diagnosed by the classifier with high specificity and sensitivity in both the original and validation cohorts. In a later analysis, the rate of TCR association differed among HLA loci, with DRB1 alleles having the most associated TCRs and HLA-C alleles having the fewest. At a false discovery rate of 0.05, a later analysis linked about 16,000 TCR beta sequences to specific HLA alleles. A further reported finding was that TCR beta sequences accurately predicted the HLA-A and HLA-B alleles for most subjects in the first cohort. While some public TCRs were present in many individuals, most TCR sequences turned up only very rarely across donors. In a later genetic analysis, fewer N-insertions in productive TCRs were reported among donors in an Asian-associated ancestry cluster than the roughly 700-donor mean. The sequencing pipeline was judged likely to have produced a cluster of highly shared sequence variants as a technical artifact. In an earlier analysis of several hundred of the donors, most TCR beta V segments were observed in productive rearrangements about 90% or about 30% of the time, broadly matching IMGT annotations. In the study, 164 TCR beta chains were listed as associated with cytomegalovirus.

As concerns this clone: What antigen it recognizes has not been identified. No base quality information exists; no much larger clone differs at one position.

Libraries were made using the immunoSEQ multiplex PCR assay. The multiplex PCR relied on a mix of 60 forward primers for TCR Vbeta segments and 13 reverse primers for TCR Jbeta segments. Amplification of the CDR3 region of rearranged TCR beta genes was performed with a multiplex PCR assay on genomic DNA. The amplified TCR beta libraries were sequenced on the Illumina HiSeq System as 87-base-pair reads. The study's processing was this. A later analysis tallied about 77 million unique TCR beta chains across the 666 repertoires, and some 12 million of those chains were shared by two or more donors. Raw reads were error-corrected and collapsed into unique sequences with a nearest-neighbor algorithm that merged closely related sequences to remove PCR and sequencing errors. CDR3 sequences were aligned to IMGT reference sequences to assign V, D and J gene segments. For a sequence to be retained, at least a six-nucleotide match to both a V gene segment and a J gene segment was required. Rearrangements were called productive when the CDR3 lacked stop codons and stayed in frame with V and J; all others were non-productive. CDR3 was defined according to IMGT convention as the region running from the second conserved V-encoded cysteine to the conserved J-encoded phenylalanine. In an earlier analysis of around 640 of the donors, sequences lacking an unambiguous match to a single V gene segment were excluded. An earlier analysis of about 600 of the donors called V segments functional above 56.7% productive rearrangements and segregating when the between-donor standard deviation exceeded 5%. A statistical classification framework was built to diagnose cytomegalovirus status from the catalog of TCR beta chain sequences. In a later analysis, TCR nucleotide sequences were compared against IMGT/GENE-DB human TR gene sequences so that V and J genes could be assigned. A later analysis assigned CDR3 sequences and most-parsimonious VDJ recombination scenarios with the TCRdist pipeline. A later analysis defined each TCR beta chain by its CDR3 amino acid sequence plus V-gene family, and excluded reads lacking a unique V-gene family. A later analysis removed roughly 590 highly shared, low-generation-probability nucleotide sequences to deal with suspected cross-contamination and a sequencing artifact. In a later analysis, a clonal expansion index was calculated for each public chain from normalized within-repertoire ranks of inferred template counts. Generation probabilities in a later analysis came from a VDJ recombination model fitted to out-of-frame rearrangements, and those results were checked against IGoR. Hypergeometric tests were used in a later analysis to score TCR-TCR, TCR-HLA and TCR-CMV co-occurrence, with a repertoire-size bias correction applied to the TCR pairs. False discovery rates were estimated in a later analysis by permuting HLA or CMV assignments 20 times. In a later analysis, co-occurring TCRs were grouped with DBSCAN, and TCRdist sequence similarity was added when clustering was performed within HLA-allele-positive subsets. Repertoires with fewer than 30,000 or more than 120,000 public chains, plus five repertoires with anomalous nucleotide sharing, were excluded from co-occurrence clustering. The table comes from immuneACCESS by way of TCRdb, which keeps in-frame sequences with V and J called. Part of the clones is missing from these tables; in studies checked, under half for an unresolved V gene and the rest for unknown reasons. D and trimming come from the DNA, and the V and J calls and clone size come from that table. This sample holds around 170,000 clones; 80% were observed only once. The ten largest clones capture around 6% of the sample.

In total, around 600 healthy bone marrow donors made up the cohort. At the time of sampling, every cohort member was nominally healthy, though immune exposures that went unrecorded were likely present. The donor was CMV seronegative and was included in the group of a few hundred seronegative cohort members. Each donor provided a peripheral blood sample, and peripheral blood mononuclear cells were used for TCR beta sequencing. The Qiagen DNeasy Blood Extraction Kit was used to extract genomic DNA from the blood cell samples. After removal of 6 bases from V and 4 bases from J, the junction retains 8 bases not matched to a gene. There are 15 amino acids in the CDR3, from cysteine to phenylalanine inclusive. Left in the record is the CDR3 DNA by itself, 45 bases read in frame from the first base. From the germline V gene, CDR1 is MNHNS and CDR2 is SASEGT.

The sequencing sample was made of PBMCs. The V and J genes are TRBV6-1 and TRBJ1-4; 7 junctional bases match TRBD1. This sequence originates from a man aged 35 to 55 in good health and CMV-seronegative. The CDR3 here reads CASRWQGEHNEKLFF. The nucleotide sequence is given as TGTGCCAGCAGGTGGCAGGGGGAGCATAATGAAAAACTGTTTTTT.